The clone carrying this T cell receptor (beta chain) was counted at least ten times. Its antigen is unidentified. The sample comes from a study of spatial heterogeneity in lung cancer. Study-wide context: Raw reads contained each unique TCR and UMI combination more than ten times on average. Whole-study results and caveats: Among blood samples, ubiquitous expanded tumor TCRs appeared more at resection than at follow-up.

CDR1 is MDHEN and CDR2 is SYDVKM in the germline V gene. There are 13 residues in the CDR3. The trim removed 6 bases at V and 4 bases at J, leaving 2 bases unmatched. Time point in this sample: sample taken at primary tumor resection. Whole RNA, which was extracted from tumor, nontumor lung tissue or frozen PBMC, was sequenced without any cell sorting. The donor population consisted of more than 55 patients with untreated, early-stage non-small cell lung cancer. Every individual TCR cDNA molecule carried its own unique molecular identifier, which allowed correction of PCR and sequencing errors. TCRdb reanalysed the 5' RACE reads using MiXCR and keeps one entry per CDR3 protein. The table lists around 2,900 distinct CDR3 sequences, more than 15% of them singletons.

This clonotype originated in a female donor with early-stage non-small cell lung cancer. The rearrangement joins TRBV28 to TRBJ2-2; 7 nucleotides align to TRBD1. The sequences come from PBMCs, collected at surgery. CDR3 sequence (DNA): TGTGCCAGCAGCCACAGGGGCACCGGGGAGCTGTTTTTT. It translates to CASSHRGTGELFF.